The rows below give T cell receptor beta chains drawn from one sample of a study of human T cells and chemical hapten exposure. TCRdb recomputed calls from the RACE reads with MiXCR, one row per CDR3 protein. The repertoire has about 82,000 distinct CDR3 sequences, roughly 10% of them found once; the top ten carry around 4.5%. The source material was whole blood, sampled in connection with sensitization to the hapten diphenylcyclopropenone (DPC). The receptors originated from a woman aged 50 to 60 with alopecia areata. Some clones in this sample may be carry-over from other donors' samples. Both conserved end residues are trimmed from each CDR3. The order of the fields is J gene, clone size, D gene, V gene, CDR3 protein. The D gene is left open where the match is weak. Clone size appears in some rows only: once, few, many, or a class for an expanded clone.

>TRBJ1-4|many|TRBD1|TRBV20-1
SARDPTGAKEKLF
>TRBJ1-6|few|-|TRBV12-3/TRBV12-4
ASNGGAGYSPLH
>TRBJ1-4|many|-|TRBV6-6
ASSLANSGEKLF
>TRBJ1-2|-|-|TRBV28
ASSYGPLRGGYT
>TRBJ1-1|many|-|TRBV4-1
ASSQLPGPLGTEAF
>TRBJ1-1|-|-|TRBV18
ASSQSGGLAEAF
>TRBJ2-7|few|-|TRBV3-1
ASSRRTYEQY
>TRBJ2-7|many|-|TRBV7-3
ASSLAPGQGGGLEQY
>TRBJ2-1|-|TRBD2|TRBV28
ASSRLAVYNEQF
>TRBJ1-6|many|TRBD1|TRBV14
ASSPNRGGGSPLH